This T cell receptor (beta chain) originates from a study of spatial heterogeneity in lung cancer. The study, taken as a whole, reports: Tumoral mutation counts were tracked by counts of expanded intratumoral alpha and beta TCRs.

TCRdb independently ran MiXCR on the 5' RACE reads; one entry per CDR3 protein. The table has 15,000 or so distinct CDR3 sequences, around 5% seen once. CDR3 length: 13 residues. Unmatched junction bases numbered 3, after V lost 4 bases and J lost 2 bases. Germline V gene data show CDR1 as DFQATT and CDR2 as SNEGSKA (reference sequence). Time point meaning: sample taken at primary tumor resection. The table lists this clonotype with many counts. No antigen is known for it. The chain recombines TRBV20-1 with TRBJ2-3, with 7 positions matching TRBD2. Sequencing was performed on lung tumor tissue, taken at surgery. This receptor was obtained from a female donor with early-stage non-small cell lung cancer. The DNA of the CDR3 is TGCAGTGCTAACCTAGCGGACACAGATACGCAGTATTTT. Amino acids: CSANLADTDTQYF.